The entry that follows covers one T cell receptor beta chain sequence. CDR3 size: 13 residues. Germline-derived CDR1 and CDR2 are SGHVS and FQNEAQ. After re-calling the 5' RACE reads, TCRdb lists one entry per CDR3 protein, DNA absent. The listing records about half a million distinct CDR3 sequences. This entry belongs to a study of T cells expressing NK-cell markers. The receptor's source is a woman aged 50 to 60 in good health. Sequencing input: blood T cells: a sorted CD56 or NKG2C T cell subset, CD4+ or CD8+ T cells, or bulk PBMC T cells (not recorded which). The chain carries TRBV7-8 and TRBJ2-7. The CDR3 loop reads CASSLGVFYEQYF.